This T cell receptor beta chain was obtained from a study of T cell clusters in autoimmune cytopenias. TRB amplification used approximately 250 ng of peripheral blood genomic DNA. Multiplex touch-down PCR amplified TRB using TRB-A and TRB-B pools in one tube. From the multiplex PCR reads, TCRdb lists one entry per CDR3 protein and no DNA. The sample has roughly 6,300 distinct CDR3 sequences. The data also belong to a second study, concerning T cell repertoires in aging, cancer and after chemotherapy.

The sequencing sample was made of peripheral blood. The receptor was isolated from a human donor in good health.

The CDR3 here is CSARDSWTSGRNEQFF. The rearrangement joins TRBV20-1 to TRBJ2-1; the TCRdb call, TRBD2, lacks DNA for checking. The CDR3 is made up of 16 amino acids. Germline V gene lookup returns CDR1 DFQATT and CDR2 SNEGSKA (reference sequence).